This T cell receptor (beta chain) was obtained from a study of technical replicates of blood from a handful of donors. The CDR3 runs to 18 residues. Per germline, CDR1 LGHNA and CDR2 YNFKEQ. V was clipped by 0 bases and J by 2 bases; unmatched bases: 10. The assay was immunoSEQ multiplex PCR, and TCRdb's table has in-frame clones only and misses some. This table holds about 99,000 clones, roughly 96% found once. What was sequenced was T cells isolated from PBMCs. The chain has TRBV4-2 and TRBJ2-3; 8 bases align to TRBD2. The receptor was derived from a human donor in good health. CDR3 sequence: CASSQDGTGGPSTDTQYF. The CDR3 region has the DNA TGTGCCAGCAGCCAAGATGGAACGGGGGGGCCTTCCACAGATACGCAGTATTTT.